Reported below is one TCR beta chain. Its antigen is undetermined. This sample is part of a study of blood T cells in healthy people across ages. Findings and limits, study-wide: There was a strong correlation between TCR beta diversity and naive T cell percentage.

This CDR3 is built from 13 residues. Between the trimmed V and J ends, which lost 4 bases and 7 bases, there was a span of 11 bases. Per germline, CDR1 LGHDT and CDR2 YNNKEL (reference sequence). Next came a second PCR, run for about 6 to 11 cycles, which used a sample-barcoded 5' primer along with a J-beta primer mix. From the 5' RACE reads, TCRdb called clonotypes with MiXCR, one entry per CDR3 protein. The sample carries about 1.6 million distinct CDR3 sequences, approximately 32% recorded once. The clonotype comes from a woman under 40 in good health. Sequenced: blood. V usage is TRBV3-1 and J usage is TRBJ1-5, with D hard to call. The CDR3 spells CASSLPHGQPQHF. For the CDR3, the DNA is TGTGCCAGCAGCCTTCCCCATGGGCAGCCCCAGCATTTT.